This TCR beta chain was sequenced in a study of blood T cell repertoires in COVID-19. In germline, CDR1 is LGHDT, CDR2 YNNKEL (reference sequence). The CDR3 runs to 16 residues. V lost 3 bases and J lost 0, with 12 bases in between. Data came from immunoSEQ multiplex PCR; TCRdb stores just in-frame clones and leaves some out. Of approximately 250,000 clones listed, about nine tenths are singletons. This receptor was taken from a man younger than 40 with COVID-19, enrolled during active disease. What was sequenced was peripheral blood. The rearrangement uses TRBV3-1 (or the pseudogene TRBV3-2) and TRBJ1-3, with D possibly being TRBD1 (6 bases). Here the CDR3 DNA reads TGTGCCAGCAGCCAGCGGACAGTTGTCTCTGGAAACACCATATATTTT. Its translation: CASSQRTVVSGNTIYF.